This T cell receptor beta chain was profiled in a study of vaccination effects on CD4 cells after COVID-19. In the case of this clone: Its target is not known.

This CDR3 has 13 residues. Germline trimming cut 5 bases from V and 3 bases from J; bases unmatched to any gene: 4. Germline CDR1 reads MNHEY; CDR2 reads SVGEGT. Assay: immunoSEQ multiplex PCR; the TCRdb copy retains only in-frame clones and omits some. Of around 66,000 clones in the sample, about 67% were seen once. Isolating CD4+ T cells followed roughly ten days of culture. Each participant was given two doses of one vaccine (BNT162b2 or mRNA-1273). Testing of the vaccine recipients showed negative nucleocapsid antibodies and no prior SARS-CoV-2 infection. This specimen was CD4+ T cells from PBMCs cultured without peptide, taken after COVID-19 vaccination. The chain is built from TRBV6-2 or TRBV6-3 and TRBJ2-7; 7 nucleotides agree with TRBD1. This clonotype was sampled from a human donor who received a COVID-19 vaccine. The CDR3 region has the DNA TGTGCCAGCAGTCGACCAGGGGGCTACGAGCAGTACGTC. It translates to CASSRPGGYEQYV.